This T cell receptor beta chain comes out of a study of T cells in Graves' hyperthyroidism and ophthalmopathy. Study-wide points: The model foresaw ophthalmopathy a median around 6 months prior to onset.

There were TCR beta CDR3 regions amplified from RNA transcripts. Carried out on the TCR CDR3, a first-round RT-PCR used the HTBI primer set. One entry per CDR3 protein, called by TCRdb with MiXCR from the multiplex PCR reads. The sample has 350,000 to 400,000 distinct CDR3 sequences, about 15% seen once; the top ten hold about 33%. This clonotype was picked up many times. What it recognizes is unknown. In patients aged 18 to 65, hyperthyroidism was newly diagnosed, with duration under 2 months. The source of the PBMCs was 8.5 to 10 ml of fresh peripheral blood. The specimen was blood. The origin of this receptor is a woman in her twenties or thirties with Graves' hyperthyroidism.

The CDR3 DNA reads TGCGCCAGCACCCGGACAGGGCAAGAAGAGCAGTACTTC. It specifies CASTRTGQEEQYF. The rearrangement links TRBV10-2 to TRBJ2-7; 8 bases match TRBD1. The CDR3 runs 13 residues. The germline gives CDR1 WSHSY, CDR2 SAAADI. The ends lost 7 bases at V and 7 bases at J; junction bases unmatched: 9.